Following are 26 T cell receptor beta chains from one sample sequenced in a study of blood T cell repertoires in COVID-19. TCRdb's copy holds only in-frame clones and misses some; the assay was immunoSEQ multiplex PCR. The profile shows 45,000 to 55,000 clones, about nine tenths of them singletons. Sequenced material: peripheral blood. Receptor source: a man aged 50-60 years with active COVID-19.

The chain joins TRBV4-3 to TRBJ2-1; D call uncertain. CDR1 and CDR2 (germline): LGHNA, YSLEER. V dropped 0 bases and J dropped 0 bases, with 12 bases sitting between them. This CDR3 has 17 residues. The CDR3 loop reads CASSQDGPGFSYNEQFF. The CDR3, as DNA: TGCGCCAGCAGCCAAGACGGTCCCGGGTTCTCCTACAATGAGCAGTTCTTC.

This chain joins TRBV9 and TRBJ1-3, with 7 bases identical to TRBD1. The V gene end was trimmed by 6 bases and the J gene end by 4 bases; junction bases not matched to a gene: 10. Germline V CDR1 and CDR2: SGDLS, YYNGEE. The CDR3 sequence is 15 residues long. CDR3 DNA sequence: TGTGCCAGCACCGGAGAGGGGGCGGAAGGAAACACCATATATTTT. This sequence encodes CASTGEGAEGNTIYF. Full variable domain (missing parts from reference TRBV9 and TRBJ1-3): DSGVTQTPKHLITATGQRVTLRCSPRSGDLSVYWYQQSLDQGLQFLIQYYNGEERAKGNILERFSAQQFPDLHSELNLSSLELGDSALYFCASTGEGAEGNTIYFGEGSWLTVV.

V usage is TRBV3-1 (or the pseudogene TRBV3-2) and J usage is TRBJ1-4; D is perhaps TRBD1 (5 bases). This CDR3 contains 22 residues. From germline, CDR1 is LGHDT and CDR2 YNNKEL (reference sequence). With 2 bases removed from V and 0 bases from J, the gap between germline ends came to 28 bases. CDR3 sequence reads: CASSQPWGVWRSGAATNEKLFF. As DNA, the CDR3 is TGTGCCAGCAGCCAACCCTGGGGGGTGTGGAGATCCGGAGCTGCAACTAATGAAAAACTGTTTTTT.

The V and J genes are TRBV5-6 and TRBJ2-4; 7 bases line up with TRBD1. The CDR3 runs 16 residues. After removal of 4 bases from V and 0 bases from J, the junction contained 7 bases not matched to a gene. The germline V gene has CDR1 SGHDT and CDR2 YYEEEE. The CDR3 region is CASSIGGQLAKNIQYF. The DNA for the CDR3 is TGTGCCAGCAGCATAGGGGGACAGCTAGCCAAAAACATTCAGTACTTC.

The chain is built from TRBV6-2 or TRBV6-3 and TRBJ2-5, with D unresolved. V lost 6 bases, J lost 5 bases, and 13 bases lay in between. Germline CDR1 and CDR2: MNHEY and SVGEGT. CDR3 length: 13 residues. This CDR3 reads CASSPPSEETQYF. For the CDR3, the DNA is TGTGCCAGCAGCCCCCCGTCTGAGGAGACCCAGTACTTC.

The CDR3 reads CASSPGGTIETQYF. The CDR3 DNA reads TGTGCCAGCAGCCCCGGGGGTACAATTGAGACCCAGTACTTC. The chain recombines TRBV2 with TRBJ2-5; D may be TRBD2 (6 bases). Trimming took 6 bases from V and 5 from J, leaving 16 bases between them. CDR3 length equals 14 residues. In germline, CDR1 is SNHLY, CDR2 FYNNEI. Together with reference TRBV2 and TRBJ2-5, the CDR3 gives the full variable domain: EPEVTQTPSHQVTQMGQEVILRCVPISNHLYFYWYRQILGQKVEFLVSFYNNEISEKSEIFDDQFSVERPDGSNFTLKIRSTKLEDSAMYFCASSPGGTIETQYFGPGTRLLVL.

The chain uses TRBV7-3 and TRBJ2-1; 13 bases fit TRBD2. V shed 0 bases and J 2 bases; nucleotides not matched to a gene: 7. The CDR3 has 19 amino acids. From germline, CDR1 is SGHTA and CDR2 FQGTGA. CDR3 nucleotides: TGTGCCAGCAGCTTAACGCCAACTAGCGGGAGGGCCGCCTACAATGAGCAGTTCTTC. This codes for CASSLTPTSGRAAYNEQFF.

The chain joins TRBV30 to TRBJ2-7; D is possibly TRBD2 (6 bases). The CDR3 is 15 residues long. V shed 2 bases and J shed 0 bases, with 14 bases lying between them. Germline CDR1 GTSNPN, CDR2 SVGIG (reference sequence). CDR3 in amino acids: CAWSWAAGTSYEQYF. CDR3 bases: TGTGCCTGGAGTTGGGCCGCGGGGACCTCCTACGAGCAGTACTTC.

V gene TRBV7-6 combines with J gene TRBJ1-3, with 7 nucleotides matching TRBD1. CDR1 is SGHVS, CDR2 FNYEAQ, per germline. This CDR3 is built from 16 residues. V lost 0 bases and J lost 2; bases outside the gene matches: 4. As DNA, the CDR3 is TGTGCCAGCAGCTTAGCGGTAACAGGGGCTGGAAACACCATATATTTT. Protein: CASSLAVTGAGNTIYF. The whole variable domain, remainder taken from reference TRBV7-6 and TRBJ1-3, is GAGVSQSPRYKVTKRGQDVALRCDPISGHVSLYWYRQALGQGPEFLTYFNYEAQQDKSGLPNDRFSAERPEGSISTLTIQRTEQRDSAMYRCASSLAVTGAGNTIYFGEGSWLTVV.

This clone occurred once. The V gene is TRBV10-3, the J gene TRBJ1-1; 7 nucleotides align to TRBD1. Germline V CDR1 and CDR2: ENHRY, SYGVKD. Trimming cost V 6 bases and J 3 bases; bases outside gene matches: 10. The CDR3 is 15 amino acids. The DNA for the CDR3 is TGTGCCATCAGCCATCCTGAGCAGGGGGACACTGAAGCTTTCTTT. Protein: CAISHPEQGDTEAFF.

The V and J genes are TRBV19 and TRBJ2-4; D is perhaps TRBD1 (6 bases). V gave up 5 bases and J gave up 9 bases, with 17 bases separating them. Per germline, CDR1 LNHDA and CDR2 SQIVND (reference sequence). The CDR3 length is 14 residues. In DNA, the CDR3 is TGTGCCAGTAGTTCCGGTCAGGGGAACTCCATTCAGTACTTC. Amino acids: CASSSGQGNSIQYF. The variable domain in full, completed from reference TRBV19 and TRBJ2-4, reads DGGITQSPKYLFRKEGQNVTLSCEQNLNHDAMYWYRQDPGQGLRLIYYSQIVNDFQKGDIAEGYSVSREKKESFPLTVTSAQKNPTAFYLCASSSGQGNSIQYFGAGTRLSVL.

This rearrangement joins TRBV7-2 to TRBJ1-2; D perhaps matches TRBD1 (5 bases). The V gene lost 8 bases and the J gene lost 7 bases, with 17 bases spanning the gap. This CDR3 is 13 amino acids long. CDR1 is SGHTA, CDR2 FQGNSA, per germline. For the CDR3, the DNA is TGTGCCAGCTCGCCAGGGAAGGGTTCTGGCTACACCTTC. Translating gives CASSPGKGSGYTF.

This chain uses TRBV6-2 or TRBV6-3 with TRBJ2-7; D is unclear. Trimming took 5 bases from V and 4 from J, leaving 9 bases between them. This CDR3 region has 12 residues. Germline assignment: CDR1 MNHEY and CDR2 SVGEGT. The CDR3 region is CASSHREYEQYF. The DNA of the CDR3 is TGTGCCAGCAGTCACCGAGAGTACGAGCAGTACTTC.

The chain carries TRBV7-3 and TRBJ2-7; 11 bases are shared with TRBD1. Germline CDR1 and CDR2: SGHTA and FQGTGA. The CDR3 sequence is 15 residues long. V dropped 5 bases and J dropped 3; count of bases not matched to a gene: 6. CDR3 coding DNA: TGTGCCAGCAGCAAAGGACAGGGGGCGAGCTACGAGCAGTACTTC. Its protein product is CASSKGQGASYEQYF.

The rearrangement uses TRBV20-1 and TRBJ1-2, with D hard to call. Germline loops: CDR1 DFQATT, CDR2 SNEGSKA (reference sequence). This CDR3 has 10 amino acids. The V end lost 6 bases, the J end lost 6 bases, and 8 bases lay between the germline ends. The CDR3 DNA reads TGCAGTGCCTCTGTTGATGGCTACACCTTC. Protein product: CSASVDGYTF.

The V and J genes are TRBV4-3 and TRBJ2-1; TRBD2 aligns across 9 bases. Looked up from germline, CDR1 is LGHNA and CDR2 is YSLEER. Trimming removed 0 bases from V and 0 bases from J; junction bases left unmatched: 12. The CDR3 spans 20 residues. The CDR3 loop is CASSQDRLAGQRGSYNEQFF. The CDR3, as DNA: TGCGCCAGCAGCCAAGATCGGCTAGCGGGACAGAGGGGCTCCTACAATGAGCAGTTCTTC.

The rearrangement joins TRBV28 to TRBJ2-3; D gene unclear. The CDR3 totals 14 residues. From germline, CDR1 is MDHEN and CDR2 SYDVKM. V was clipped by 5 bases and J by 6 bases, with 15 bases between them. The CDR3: CASSPELARDTQYF. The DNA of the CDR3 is TGTGCCAGCAGTCCCGAGCTGGCGCGGGATACGCAGTATTTT.

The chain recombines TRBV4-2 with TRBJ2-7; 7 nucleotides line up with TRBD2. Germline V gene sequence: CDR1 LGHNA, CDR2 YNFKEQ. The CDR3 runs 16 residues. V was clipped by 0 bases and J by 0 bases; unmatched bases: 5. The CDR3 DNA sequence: TGTGCCAGCAGCCAAGATGTTAGCGGGCGCTCCTACGAGCAGTACTTC. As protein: CASSQDVSGRSYEQYF.

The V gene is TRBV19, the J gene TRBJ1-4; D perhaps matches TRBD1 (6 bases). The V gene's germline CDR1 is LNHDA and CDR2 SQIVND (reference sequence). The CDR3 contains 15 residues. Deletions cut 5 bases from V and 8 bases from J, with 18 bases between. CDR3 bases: TGTGCCAGTAGTCTTAAACAGGGACCGGAGGAAAAACTGTTTTTT. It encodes CASSLKQGPEEKLFF. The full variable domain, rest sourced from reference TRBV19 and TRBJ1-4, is DGGITQSPKYLFRKEGQNVTLSCEQNLNHDAMYWYRQDPGQGLRLIYYSQIVNDFQKGDIAEGYSVSREKKESFPLTVTSAQKNPTAFYLCASSLKQGPEEKLFFGSGTQLSVL.

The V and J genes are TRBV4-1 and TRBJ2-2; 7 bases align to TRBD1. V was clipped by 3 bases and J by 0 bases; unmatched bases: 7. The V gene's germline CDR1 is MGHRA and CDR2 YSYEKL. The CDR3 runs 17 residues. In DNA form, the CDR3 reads TGCGCCAGCAGCCAGATGGGGACAGCTTCGAACACCGGGGAGCTGTTTTTT. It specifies CASSQMGTASNTGELFF.

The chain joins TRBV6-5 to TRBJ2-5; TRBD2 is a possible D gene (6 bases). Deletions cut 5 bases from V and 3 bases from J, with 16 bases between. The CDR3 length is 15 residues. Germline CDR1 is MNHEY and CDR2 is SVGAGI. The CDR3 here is CASSISGERKETQYF. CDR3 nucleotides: TGTGCCAGCAGTATCTCGGGGGAGAGAAAAGAGACCCAGTACTTC.

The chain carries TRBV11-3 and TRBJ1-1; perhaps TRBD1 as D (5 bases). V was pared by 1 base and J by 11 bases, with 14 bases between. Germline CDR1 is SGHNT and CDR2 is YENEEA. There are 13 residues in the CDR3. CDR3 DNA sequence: TGTGCCAGCAGCTTAGTATCGGGGGACGCCGCTTTCTTT. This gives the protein CASSLVSGDAAFF.

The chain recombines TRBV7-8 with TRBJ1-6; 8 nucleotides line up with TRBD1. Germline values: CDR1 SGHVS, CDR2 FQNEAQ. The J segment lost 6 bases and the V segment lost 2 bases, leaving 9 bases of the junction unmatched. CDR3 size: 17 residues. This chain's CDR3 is CASSLRTGGGSNSPLHF. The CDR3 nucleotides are TGTGCCAGCAGCTTACGAACAGGGGGAGGGAGTAATTCACCCCTCCACTTT.

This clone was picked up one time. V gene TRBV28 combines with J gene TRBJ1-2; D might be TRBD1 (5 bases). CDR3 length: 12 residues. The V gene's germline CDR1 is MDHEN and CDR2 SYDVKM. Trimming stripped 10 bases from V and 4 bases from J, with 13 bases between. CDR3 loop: CATEVRGYGYTF. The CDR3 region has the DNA TGTGCCACTGAGGTTAGGGGCTATGGCTACACCTTC.

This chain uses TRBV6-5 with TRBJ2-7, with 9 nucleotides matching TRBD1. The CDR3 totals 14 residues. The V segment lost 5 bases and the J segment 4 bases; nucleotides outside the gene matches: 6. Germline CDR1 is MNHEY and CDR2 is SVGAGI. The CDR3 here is CASSPTGQGYEQYF. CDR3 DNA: TGTGCCAGCAGTCCTACCGGACAGGGGTACGAGCAGTACTTC.

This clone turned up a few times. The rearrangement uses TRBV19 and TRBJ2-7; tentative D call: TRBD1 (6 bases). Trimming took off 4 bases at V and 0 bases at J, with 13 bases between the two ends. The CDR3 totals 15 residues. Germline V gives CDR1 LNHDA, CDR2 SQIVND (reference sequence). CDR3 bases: TGTGCCAGTAGTAGGTTGCCAGGGGACTCCTACGAGCAGTACTTC. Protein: CASSRLPGDSYEQYF.